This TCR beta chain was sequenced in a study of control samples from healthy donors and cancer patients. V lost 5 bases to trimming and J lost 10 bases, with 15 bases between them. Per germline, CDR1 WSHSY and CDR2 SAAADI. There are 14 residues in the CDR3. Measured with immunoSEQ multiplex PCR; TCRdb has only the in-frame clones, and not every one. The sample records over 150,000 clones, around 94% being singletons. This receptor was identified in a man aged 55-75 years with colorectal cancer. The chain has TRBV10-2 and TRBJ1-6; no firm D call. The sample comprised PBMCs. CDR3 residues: CASSLDGPPSPLHF. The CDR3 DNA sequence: TGCGCCAGCAGTTTAGACGGGCCCCCCTCACCCCTCCACTTT.